The clone carrying this TCR beta chain occurred many times. As yet, its antigen is unknown. The source of the sample is a study of T-cell reconstitution after alpha-beta-depleted transplantation in children. A library of TCRbeta sequences, prepared with unique molecular identifiers, was generated. TCRdb ran MiXCR on the PCR reads and lists one entry per CDR3 protein. The sample holds 600,000 to 700,000 distinct CDR3 sequences; about an eighth are singletons and the top ten take 0.79%. Study-wide points: About two months after transplant, alpha-beta T cells reportedly came from several hundred expanded graft clones.

Germline V CDR1 and CDR2: KGHSH, LQKENI. The CDR3 spans 12 residues. The V and J ends lost 3 bases and 8 bases respectively, with 10 bases between them. Material: PBMCs, obtained before TCRalphabeta/CD19-depleted stem cell transplant. The sequence was obtained from a girl aged 2-10 years with congenital amegakaryocytic thrombocytopenia, due to receive a stem cell transplant. The J gene is TRBJ1-1, the V gene TRBV18, with D hard to call. The CDR3 nucleotides are TGTGCCAGCTCACCCGGGCCAAACGAAGCTTTCTTT. This sequence encodes CASSPGPNEAFF.